Each of the 9 T cell receptor beta chains below was sequenced from the same sample in a study of T cell responses to AZD1222 COVID-19 vaccine. The method was immunoSEQ multiplex PCR; TCRdb's version includes in-frame clones alone and lacks a portion of them. This sample has around 130,000 clones; about nine tenths occur once, and the top ten carry approximately 1.6%. The sequences come from peripheral blood, collected on day 0 of AZD1222 vaccination. The source is an adult in good health.

The gene calls are TRBV30 and TRBJ1-2; D not certain. V was clipped by 0 bases and J by 7 bases, with 9 bases between them. The CDR3 runs to 12 residues. Germline CDR1 and CDR2: GTSNPN and SVGIG (reference sequence). CDR3: CAWSVWSSGYTF. The CDR3 bases are TGTGCCTGGAGTGTATGGTCGTCTGGCTACACCTTC.

V is TRBV19 and J is TRBJ2-7, with D possibly being TRBD1 (6 bases). V lost 4 bases and J 7 bases, leaving 11 bases between the germline ends. There are 12 residues in the CDR3. Germline loops: CDR1 LNHDA, CDR2 SQIVND (reference sequence). The chain's CDR3 is CASSTYREEQYF. CDR3 DNA sequence: TGTGCCAGTAGTACGTACAGGGAGGAGCAGTACTTC. Full variable domain (missing parts from reference TRBV19 and TRBJ2-7): DGGITQSPKYLFRKEGQNVTLSCEQNLNHDAMYWYRQDPGQGLRLIYYSQIVNDFQKGDIAEGYSVSREKKESFPLTVTSAQKNPTAFYLCASSTYREEQYFGPGTRLTVT.

The rearrangement joins TRBV27 to TRBJ2-2; 9 nucleotides align to TRBD2. V lost 3 bases to trimming and J lost 5 bases; unmatched junction nucleotides: 13. The germline V gene has CDR1 MNHEY and CDR2 SMNVEV (reference sequence). This CDR3 has 18 residues. CDR3: CASSLRLAGGRGTGELFF. Here the CDR3 DNA reads TGTGCCAGCAGTTTGAGACTCGCGGGGGGGCGGGGGACCGGGGAGCTGTTTTTT.

The chain is built from TRBV6-5 and TRBJ1-3; tentative D call: TRBD1 (5 bases). Trimming left V 5 bases short and J 6 bases short, with 11 bases between. This CDR3 contains 13 residues. The germline V gene encodes CDR1 MNHEY and CDR2 SVGAGI. The CDR3 is CASSKTVLNTIYF. The CDR3 DNA reads as TGTGCCAGCAGTAAGACAGTTCTAAACACCATATATTTT.

The rearrangement links TRBV7-2 to TRBJ2-5; D is perhaps TRBD2 (6 bases). V was pared by 1 base and J by 2 bases, with 20 bases between. CDR3 length: 18 residues. Germline CDR1 SGHTA, CDR2 FQGNSA. CDR3 coding DNA: TGTGCCAGCAGCTTAGGATTGGCGGAAGCGGGCTCTCAAGAGACCCAGTACTTC. This sequence encodes CASSLGLAEAGSQETQYF.

The genes are TRBV5-8 and TRBJ1-1; TRBD1 aligns across 9 bases. The CDR3 consists of 18 residues. CDR1 and CDR2 (germline): SGHTS, YDEGEE. V was clipped by 1 base and J by 1 base; unmatched bases: 11. CDR3 DNA: TGTGCCAGCAGCTTGATACGGGACAGGGATCCGACGAACACTGAAGCTTTCTTT. Its protein product is CASSLIRDRDPTNTEAFF.

J is TRBJ2-5 and V is TRBV5-4; D not resolved. The germline V and J ends were trimmed by 5 bases and 2 bases, with 4 bases remaining between them. In germline, CDR1 is SGHNT, CDR2 YYREEE (reference sequence). CDR3 size: 11 residues. CDR3 nucleotides: TGTGCCAGCAGTTCTCAAGAGACCCAGTACTTC. This encodes CASSSQETQYF.

The chain employs TRBV19 and TRBJ1-6; 7 bases are a match to TRBD1. The CDR3 covers 15 residues. The trim removed 2 bases at V and 8 bases at J, leaving 6 bases unmatched. Germline V gene sequence: CDR1 LNHDA, CDR2 SQIVND (reference sequence). The DNA for the CDR3 is TGTGCCAGTAGTATATGGGACAGCCAGGATTCACCCCTCCACTTT. It codes for CASSIWDSQDSPLHF.

The sample holds one count of this clone. The chain recombines TRBV10-3 with TRBJ1-1; a possible D gene is TRBD1 (5 bases). The CDR3 is made up of 14 amino acids. Trimming removed 2 bases at V and 4 bases at J, with 11 bases between. The germline CDR1 and CDR2 sequences are ENHRY and SYGVKD. For the CDR3, the DNA is TGTGCCATCAGTGAGCCTACAAGGGGCACTGAAGCTTTCTTT. Translated: CAISEPTRGTEAFF.